The text below deals with one T cell receptor (beta chain). The CDR3 is 14 amino acids. V lost 4 bases and J lost 9; bases outside the gene matches: 7. From germline, CDR1 is SEHNR and CDR2 FQNEAQ (reference sequence). The data originate from a study of shared clonotypes between healthy human individuals. Produced via immunoSEQ multiplex PCR; TCRdb's table is partial and in-frame only. The sample records over a million clones, just under 99% being singletons. All the donors were Caucasian adults who lived in Nashville, Tennessee. The clonotype originates from a man younger than 45 in good health. The rearrangement joins TRBV7-9 to TRBJ2-1; 9 bases map to TRBD2. Sequencing was done on a sample of naive CD4+ T cells sorted from blood. Subset indicated: CD45RA+ positively selected. CDR3 in amino acids: CASSSTSGEFEQFF. In nucleotides, the CDR3 is TGTGCCAGCAGCTCGACTAGCGGAGAATTTGAGCAGTTCTTC. The variable domain in full, with the rest retrieved from reference TRBV7-9 and TRBJ2-1, is DTGVSQNPRHKITKRGQNVTFRCDPISEHNRLYWYRQTLGQGPEFLTYFQNEAQLEKSRLLSDRFSAERPKGSFSTLEIQRTEQGDSAMYLCASSSTSGEFEQFFGPGTRLTVL.